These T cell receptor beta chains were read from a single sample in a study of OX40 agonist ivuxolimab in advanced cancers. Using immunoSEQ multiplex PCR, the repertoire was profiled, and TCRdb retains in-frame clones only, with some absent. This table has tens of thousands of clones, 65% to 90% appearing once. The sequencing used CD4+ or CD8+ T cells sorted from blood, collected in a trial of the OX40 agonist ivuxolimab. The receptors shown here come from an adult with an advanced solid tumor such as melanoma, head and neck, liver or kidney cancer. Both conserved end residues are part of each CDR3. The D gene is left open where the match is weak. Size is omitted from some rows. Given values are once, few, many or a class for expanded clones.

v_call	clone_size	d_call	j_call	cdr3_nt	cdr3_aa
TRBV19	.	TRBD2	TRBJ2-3	TGTGCCAGTAGCGTGACTAGCGGAGACACAGATACGCAGTATTTT	CASSVTSGDTDTQYF
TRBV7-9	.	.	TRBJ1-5	TGTGCCAGCTCCGACAGCAATCAGCCCCAGCATTTT	CASSDSNQPQHF
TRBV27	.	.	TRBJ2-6	TGTGCCAGCAGTGTCCTAAGACAGTCTGGGGCCAACGTCCTGACTTTC	CASSVLRQSGANVLTF
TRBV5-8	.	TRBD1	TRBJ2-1	TGTGCCAGCAGCTTGGAATGGGACAGAAGCAATGAGCAGTTCTTC	CASSLEWDRSNEQFF
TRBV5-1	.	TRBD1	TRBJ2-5	TGCGCCAGCGGACGGGACAGGGTTCAAGGTGAGACCCAGTACTTC	CASGRDRVQGETQYF
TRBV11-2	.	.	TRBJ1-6	TGTGCCAGCAGCTTAGATGACGGAAATTCACCCCTCCACTTT	CASSLDDGNSPLHF
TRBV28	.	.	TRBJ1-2	TGTGCCAGCACTCCTCACGACAGATATTATGGCTACACCTTC	CASTPHDRYYGYTF
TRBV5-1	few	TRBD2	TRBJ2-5	TGCGCCAGCAGGGGGTGGGAGGGCCAAGAGACCCAGTACTTC	CASRGWEGQETQYF
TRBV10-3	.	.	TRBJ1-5	TGTGCCATCAGTGAGGCGGGGGGAACGGGCAATCAGCCCCAGCATTTT	CAISEAGGTGNQPQHF
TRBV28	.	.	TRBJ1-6	TGTGCCAGCGGCTCAGCAGGGGCGAATTCACCCCTCCACTTT	CASGSAGANSPLHF
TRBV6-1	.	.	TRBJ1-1	TGTGCCAGCAGTGTGACAGACAACACTGAAGCTTTCTTT	CASSVTDNTEAFF
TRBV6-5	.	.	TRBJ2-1	TGTGCCAGCTCCGAGAGGGGGGCGGTGGGAGAGCAGTTCTTC	CASSERGAVGEQFF
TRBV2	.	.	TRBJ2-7	TGTGCCAGCAGTGAAGGTACTAACTCTGACTACGAGCAGTACTTC	CASSEGTNSDYEQYF
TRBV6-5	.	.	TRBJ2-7	TGTGCCAGTTGGGACATTTACTACGAGCAGTACTTC	CASWDIYYEQYF
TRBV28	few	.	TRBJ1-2	TGTGCCAGCAGTTTTCGGAATGGCTACACCTTC	CASSFRNGYTF
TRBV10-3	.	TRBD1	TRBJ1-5	TGTGCCATCGCACCATCAATTTTAGCCGAAGGACAGGCGGGTCAGCCCCAGCATTTT	CAIAPSILAEGQAGQPQHF
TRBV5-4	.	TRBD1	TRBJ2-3	TGTGCCAGCAGCTTGGCCAGGGACAGGAGCACAGATACGCAGTATTTT	CASSLARDRSTDTQYF
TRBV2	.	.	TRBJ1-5	TGTGCCAGCAGTGACTCAGGGACTTCTCCCCAGCATTTT	CASSDSGTSPQHF
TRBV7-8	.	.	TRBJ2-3	TGTGCCAGCAGCTCCGGACTAACCACAGATACGCAGTATTTT	CASSSGLTTDTQYF
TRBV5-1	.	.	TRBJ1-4	TGCGCCAGCAGCCCGGAGGGGGTCCCGGCTAATGAAAAACTGTTTTTT	CASSPEGVPANEKLFF
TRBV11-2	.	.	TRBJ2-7	TGTGCCAGCAGCTTATTTATAATGGCTCGCGAGCAGTACTTC	CASSLFIMAREQYF
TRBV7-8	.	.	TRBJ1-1	TGTGCCAGCAGCTTAAATGTGGGACTTAACACTGAAGCTTTCTTT	CASSLNVGLNTEAFF